This passage covers 18 T cell receptor beta chains from one sample sequenced in a study of breast tumors, draining lymph nodes, adjacent tissues listed by TCRdb under 2016. Lymph node samples came from the axillary draining lymph nodes of breast cancer patients. Library creation used multiplex PCR. Sequencing took place on an Illumina HiSeq 2000. TCRdb reprocessed the public reads (quality trimming at Q25 with fastp, clone calling with MiXCR) and kept in-frame beta chains. Rows with one shared CDR3 protein collapse into an entry with the most common genes and DNA. This sample is represented by about 180,000 distinct CDR3 sequences; approximately 30% of them were singletons. Roughly 3.8% of the sample rests with the top ten. The sequenced sample consisted of axillary lymph node tissue. These receptors all stem from a female donor with breast cancer. Some clones in this sample may be carry-over from other donors' samples.

CDR3 DNA sequence: TGTGCCAGCAGCTTGGCTTTAGGACAGGGGTGGACAGATACGCAGTATTTT. It encodes CASSLALGQGWTDTQYF. The chain uses TRBV5-4 and TRBJ2-3; TRBD1 aligns across 9 bases. This CDR3 has 17 residues. Looked up from germline, CDR1 is SGHNT and CDR2 is YYREEE (reference sequence). The junction had 8 bases not matched to a gene; V was cut back by 0 bases and J by 3 bases.

The rearrangement joins TRBV6-4 to TRBJ1-2; D not resolved. Trimming removed 6 bases from V and 4 bases from J, with 21 bases in between. This CDR3 region has 16 residues. The germline CDR1 and CDR2 sequences are MRHNA and SNTAGT. CDR3 sequence reads: CASSPRGQESFYGYTF. The DNA of the CDR3 is TGTGCCAGCAGCCCCCGAGGCCAGGAGTCCTTCTATGGCTACACCTTC.

This clonotype has at least ten counts. This chain joins TRBV27 and TRBJ2-7; D perhaps matches TRBD2 (6 bases). The CDR3 consists of 14 residues. CDR1 is MNHEY, CDR2 SMNVEV, per germline (reference sequence). The ends were cut back, 3 bases at V and 3 bases at J, with 12 bases in the middle. The CDR3 region has the DNA TGTGCCAGCAGTTTCGCAGGGAGGTACTACGAGCAGTACTTC. Translating gives CASSFAGRYYEQYF.

Regarding this clonotype: Given a much more abundant clone one base away, this may be a read error. The chain links TRBV6-2 or TRBV6-3 to TRBJ2-7; D not resolved. Germline lookup yields CDR1 MNHEY and CDR2 SVGEGT. Trimming stripped 11 bases from V and 0 bases from J, with 14 bases between. The CDR3 consists of 13 residues. CDR3 amino acids: CAGIGQVSYEQYF. The CDR3 nucleotides are TGTGCCGGCATTGGGCAGGTCTCCTACGAGCAGTACTTC.

The chain carries TRBV2 and TRBJ2-2; the match to TRBD1 covers 10 bases. Unmatched junction bases numbered 8, after V lost 4 bases and J lost 3 bases. Germline values: CDR1 SNHLY, CDR2 FYNNEI. The CDR3 has 17 residues. The DNA of the CDR3 is TGTGCCAGCAGTGGAAGCCCCGGGACAGGGGACACCGGGGAGCTGTTTTTT. Translating gives CASSGSPGTGDTGELFF. Filled out from reference TRBV2 and TRBJ2-2, the complete variable domain reads EPEVTQTPSHQVTQMGQEVILRCVPISNHLYFYWYRQILGQKVEFLVSFYNNEISEKSEIFDDQFSVERPDGSNFTLKIRSTKLEDSAMYFCASSGSPGTGDTGELFFGEGSRLTVL.

This clonotype occurred many times. V gene TRBV19 combines with J gene TRBJ1-5; 7 bases map to TRBD1. V trimming: 4 bases; J trimming: 5 bases; junction bases outside the gene matches: 14. The CDR3 runs 17 residues. Germline assignment: CDR1 LNHDA and CDR2 SQIVND (reference sequence). The DNA of the CDR3 is TGTGCCAGTAGTACCGACAGGGAGGAAACGGACCATCAGCCCCAGCATTTT. Residues: CASSTDREETDHQPQHF.

This clonotype was seen a handful of times. A much larger clone lies one base from this, so it may be a read error. The chain uses TRBV4-2 and TRBJ1-2, with D unresolved. This CDR3 has 13 residues. The germline V gene encodes CDR1 LGHNA and CDR2 YNFKEQ. This CDR3 reads CASSQGLNYGYAF. DNA for the CDR3: TGTGCCAGCAGCCAAGGGCTTAACTATGGCTACGCCTTC.

CDR3: CASRPWGQGDEKLFF. DNA for the CDR3: TGTGCCAGCAGGCCCTGGGGACAGGGGGATGAAAAACTGTTTTTT. The V call is TRBV6-1, the J call TRBJ1-4; TRBD1 matches at 11 bases. The length of the CDR3 is 15 residues. Germline V gene data show CDR1 as MNHNS and CDR2 as SASEGT. V was clipped by 6 bases and J by 6 bases; unmatched bases: 6.

The chain links TRBV11-2 to TRBJ1-4; D is unresolved. The V gene lost 3 bases and the J gene lost 4 bases, with 15 bases spanning the gap. The CDR3 consists of 16 residues. CDR1 and CDR2 from the germline V gene are SGHAT and FQNNGV. CDR3 nucleotide sequence: TGTGCCAGCAGCTTCGCCGGTGAGGGATTTAATGAAAAACTGTTTTTT. This codes for CASSFAGEGFNEKLFF.

V gene TRBV15 combines with J gene TRBJ2-7, with D unclear. The germline V gene has CDR1 LNHNV and CDR2 YYDKDF (reference sequence). The CDR3 loop spans 14 amino acids. V lost 0 bases and J lost 2, with 8 bases in between. The DNA of the CDR3 is TGTGCCACCAGCAGAGAAGTGGCGGCCTACGAGCAGTACTTC. Translation gives CATSREVAAYEQYF.

This chain connects TRBV6-1 to TRBJ1-1; D might be TRBD1 (5 bases). CDR1 MNHNS and CDR2 SASEGT come from the germline V gene. The CDR3 is made up of 15 amino acids. The V end was cut by 2 bases, the J end by 1 base, with 11 bases between. Written as DNA, the CDR3 is TGTGCCAGCAGTGAAAGGGGAGCGGGGAACACTGAAGCTTTCTTT. Translation: CASSERGAGNTEAFF.

This chain connects TRBV7-3 to TRBJ2-3; 8 bases map to TRBD1. The CDR3 is made up of 15 amino acids. With 7 bases clipped from V and 9 bases from J, the junction kept 15 bases outside the gene matches. Germline V gene lookup returns CDR1 SGHTA and CDR2 FQGTGA. DNA of the CDR3: TGTGCCAGCACCAAGACAGGGGAGATCGACAGGACGCAGTATTTT. Translated, it gives CASTKTGEIDRTQYF.

This clonotype was recorded many times. The rearrangement uses TRBV20-1 and TRBJ2-2; the D call may be TRBD1 or TRBD2 (5 bases each). Looked up from germline, CDR1 is DFQATT and CDR2 is SNEGSKA (reference sequence). The CDR3 has 14 residues. V was trimmed by 6 bases and J by 7 bases, leaving 18 bases between them. CDR3 residues: CSAPKVGTHGELFF. The CDR3 DNA is TGCAGTGCACCGAAGGTGGGGACCCACGGGGAGCTGTTTTTT.

This clonotype was counted a single time. This chain connects TRBV30 to TRBJ2-1; 8 nucleotides line up with TRBD2. The trim removed 0 bases at V and 0 bases at J, leaving 7 bases unmatched. The germline CDR1 and CDR2 sequences are GTSNPN and SVGIG (reference sequence). This CDR3 contains 17 residues. In nucleotides, the CDR3 is TGTGCCTGGAGTGTATGGCGTAGCGGGACCTCCTACAATGAGCAGTTCTTC. Residues: CAWSVWRSGTSYNEQFF.

This clonotype was detected many times. This sequence joins TRBV20-1 and TRBJ1-3; D remains unclear. Germline-derived CDR1 and CDR2 are DFQATT and SNEGSKA (reference sequence). Trimming pared 4 bases from V and 0 bases from J, leaving 7 bases between. This CDR3 spans 13 amino acids. CDR3 DNA sequence: TGCAGTGCTACCTGGGGCTCTGGAAACACCATATATTTT. Translated: CSATWGSGNTIYF.

This clonotype was detected ten times or more. V is TRBV7-2 and J is TRBJ2-7; tentatively, D is TRBD1 (6 bases). CDR3 length: 14 amino acids. Germline V gives CDR1 SGHTA, CDR2 FQGNSA. Trimming took 3 bases from V and 2 from J, leaving 11 bases between them. This CDR3 reads CASSLSGAPYEQYF. In DNA, the CDR3 is TGTGCCAGCAGCTTGTCAGGGGCCCCCTACGAGCAGTACTTC.

Notes on this clonotype: A read error may be the cause here, since a much bigger clone is one base away. The chain employs TRBV19 and TRBJ2-7; 7 nucleotides align to TRBD1. Germline values: CDR1 LNHDA, CDR2 SQIVND (reference sequence). The CDR3 totals 17 residues. The CDR3: CASSPGTAGVLSYEQSF. The CDR3 DNA reads as TGTGCCAGTAGTCCAGGGACAGCCGGGGTGTTATCCTACGAGCAGTCCTTC.

As to this clonotype: At one of its ends the junction is not consistent with the germline gene, which may arise from a read error. The chain links TRBV6-2 or TRBV6-3 to TRBJ2-3; D is tentatively TRBD1 or TRBD2 (5 bases each). The CDR3 loop spans 16 amino acids. Germline CDR1 and CDR2: MNHEY and SVGEGT. CDR3 nucleotides: TGTGCCAGCAGTCACTCGAGGGGCGGTAGCACAGATACGCAGTATTTT. It yields the protein CASSHSRGGSTDTQYF.